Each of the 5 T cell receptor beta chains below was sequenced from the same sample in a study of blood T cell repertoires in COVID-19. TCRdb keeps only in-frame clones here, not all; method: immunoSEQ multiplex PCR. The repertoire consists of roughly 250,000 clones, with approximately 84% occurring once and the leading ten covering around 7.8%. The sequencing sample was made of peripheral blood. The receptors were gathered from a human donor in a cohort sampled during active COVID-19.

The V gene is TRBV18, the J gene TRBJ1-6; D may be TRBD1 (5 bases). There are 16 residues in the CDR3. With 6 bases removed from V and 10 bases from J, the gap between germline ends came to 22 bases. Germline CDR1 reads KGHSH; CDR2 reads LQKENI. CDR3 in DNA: TGTGCCAGCTCGCGCGGAGTTGGTCAGGGTGGCTCACCCCTCCACTTT. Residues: CASSRGVGQGGSPLHF.

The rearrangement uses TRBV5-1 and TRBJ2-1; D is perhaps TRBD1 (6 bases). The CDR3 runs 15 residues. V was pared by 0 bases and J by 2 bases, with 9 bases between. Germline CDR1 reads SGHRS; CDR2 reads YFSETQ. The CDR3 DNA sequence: TGCGCCAGCAGCTTGGCACAGGGCACCTACAATGAGCAGTTCTTC. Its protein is CASSLAQGTYNEQFF.

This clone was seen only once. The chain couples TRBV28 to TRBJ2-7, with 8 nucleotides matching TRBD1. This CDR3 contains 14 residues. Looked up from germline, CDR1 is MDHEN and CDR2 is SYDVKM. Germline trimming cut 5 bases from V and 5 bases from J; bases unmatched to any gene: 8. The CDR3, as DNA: TGTGCCAGCAGTCTCGACTGGACAGGGCACGAGCAGTACTTC. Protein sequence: CASSLDWTGHEQYF. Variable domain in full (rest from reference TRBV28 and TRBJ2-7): DVKVTQSSRYLVKRTGEKVFLECVQDMDHENMFWYRQDPGLGLRLIYFSYDVKMKEKGDIPEGYSVSREKKERFSLILESASTNQTSMYLCASSLDWTGHEQYFGPGTRLTVT.

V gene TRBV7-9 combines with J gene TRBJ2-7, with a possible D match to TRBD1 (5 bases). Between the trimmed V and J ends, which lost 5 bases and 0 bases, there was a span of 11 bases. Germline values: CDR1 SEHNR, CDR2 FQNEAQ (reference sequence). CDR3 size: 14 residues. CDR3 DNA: TGTGCCAGCAGCACAGACAGAAGCTCCTACGAGCAGTACTTC. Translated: CASSTDRSSYEQYF.

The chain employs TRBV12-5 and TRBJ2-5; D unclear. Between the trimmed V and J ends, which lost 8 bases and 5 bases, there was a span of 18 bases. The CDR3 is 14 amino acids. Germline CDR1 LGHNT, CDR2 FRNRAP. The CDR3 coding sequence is TGTGCTAGTCAACCTAATACCGGTCTGGAGACCCAGTACTTC. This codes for CASQPNTGLETQYF. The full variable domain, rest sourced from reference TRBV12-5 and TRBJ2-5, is DARVTQTPRHKVTEMGQEVTMRCQPILGHNTVFWYRQTMMQGLELLAYFRNRAPLDDSGMPKDRFSAEMPDATLATLKIQPSEPRDSAVYFCASQPNTGLETQYFGPGTRLLVL.